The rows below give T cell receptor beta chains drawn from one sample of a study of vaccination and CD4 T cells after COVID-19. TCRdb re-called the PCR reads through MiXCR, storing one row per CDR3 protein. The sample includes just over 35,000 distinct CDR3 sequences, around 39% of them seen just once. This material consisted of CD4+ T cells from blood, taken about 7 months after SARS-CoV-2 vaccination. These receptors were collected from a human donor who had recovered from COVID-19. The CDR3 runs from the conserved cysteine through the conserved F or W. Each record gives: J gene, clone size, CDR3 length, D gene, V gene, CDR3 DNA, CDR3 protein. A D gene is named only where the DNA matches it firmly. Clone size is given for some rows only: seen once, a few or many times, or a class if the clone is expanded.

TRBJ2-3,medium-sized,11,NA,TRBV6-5,TGTGCCAGCAGCTCCACAGATACGCAGTATTTT,CASSSTDTQYF
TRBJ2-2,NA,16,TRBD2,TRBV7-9,TGTGCCAGCAGCTCCGGACTAGCGGGAGTCACCGGGGAGCTGTTTTTT,CASSSGLAGVTGELFF
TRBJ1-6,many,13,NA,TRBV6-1,TGTGCCAGCGTAATCAGAGTAGGCTCACCCCTCCACTTT,CASVIRVGSPLHF
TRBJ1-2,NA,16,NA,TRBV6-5,TGTGCCAGCAGTTACGGCAGGAACCAAGCTAACTATGGCTACACCTTC,CASSYGRNQANYGYTF
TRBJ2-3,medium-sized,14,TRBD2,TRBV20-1,TGCAGTACCGGGACTAGCGGGGCCACAGATACGCAGTATTTT,CSTGTSGATDTQYF
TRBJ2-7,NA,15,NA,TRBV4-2,TGTGCCAGCAGCCAAGGTCTTGGCGAATCCTACGAGCAGTACTTC,CASSQGLGESYEQYF
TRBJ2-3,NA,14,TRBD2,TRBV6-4,TGTGCCAGCAGTGCTAGCGGCCACACAGATACGCAGTATTTT,CASSASGHTDTQYF
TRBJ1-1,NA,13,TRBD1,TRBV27,TGTGCCAGCAGCTACAGGGGAGAAACTGAAGCTTTCTTT,CASSYRGETEAFF
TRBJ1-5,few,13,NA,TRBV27,TGTGCCAGCAGCCTGGGGAGGAATCAGCCCCAGCATTTT,CASSLGRNQPQHF
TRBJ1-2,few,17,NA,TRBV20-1,TGCAGTGCTAGAGATCTTAGGGGGGGAAAAGCTAACTATGGCTACACCTTC,CSARDLRGGKANYGYTF
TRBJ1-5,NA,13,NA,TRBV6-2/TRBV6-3,TGTGCCAGCAGATCAGTCGGTTTGCAGCCCCAGCATTTT,CASRSVGLQPQHF
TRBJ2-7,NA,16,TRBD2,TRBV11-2,TGTGCCAGCAGCTTAGGTAGCGGGATTTCGCCCTACGAGCAGTACTTC,CASSLGSGISPYEQYF
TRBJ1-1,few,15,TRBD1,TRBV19,TGTGCCAGTAGTATTAGTGGGGACAGCTACACTGAAGCTTTCTTT,CASSISGDSYTEAFF
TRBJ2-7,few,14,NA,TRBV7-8,TGTGCCAGCAGCTTATCAGGGGTGCAGGTCGAGCAGTACTTC,CASSLSGVQVEQYF
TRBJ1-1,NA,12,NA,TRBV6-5,TGTGCCAGCAGTTACCAGCAGGGCCAAGCTTTCTTT,CASSYQQGQAFF
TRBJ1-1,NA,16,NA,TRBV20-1,TGCAGTGCTAGTACGGCGCTGGTGGGGTCATACACTGAAGCTTTCTTT,CSASTALVGSYTEAFF
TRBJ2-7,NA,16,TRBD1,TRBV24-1,TGTGCCACCAGTGATTTTGGGAACAGGGGGCACTACGAGCAGTACTTC,CATSDFGNRGHYEQYF
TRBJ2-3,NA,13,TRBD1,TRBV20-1,TGCAGTGCTAGATGGGACAGAGGGGATACGCAGTATTTT,CSARWDRGDTQYF
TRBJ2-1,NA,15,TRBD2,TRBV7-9,TGTGCCAGCAGCTTAGAGGGGGGACTAGCGGGAGCACAGTTCTTC,CASSLEGGLAGAQFF
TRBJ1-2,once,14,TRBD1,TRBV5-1,TGCGCCAGCAGCCCCGGGACAGGTACAATCGGCTACACCTTC,CASSPGTGTIGYTF
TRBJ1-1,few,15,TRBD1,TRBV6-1,TGTGCCAGCAGTAACGACAGGGGGCGGAACACTGAAGCTTTCTTT,CASSNDRGRNTEAFF
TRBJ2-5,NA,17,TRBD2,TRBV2,TGTGCCAGCAGTGTGGGTCTAGCGGGAGCGGGACAAGAGACCCAGTACTTC,CASSVGLAGAGQETQYF
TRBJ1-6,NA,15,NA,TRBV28,TGTGCCAGCAGTTTTGGTGGGTCGAGGATTTCACCCCTCCACTTT,CASSFGGSRISPLHF
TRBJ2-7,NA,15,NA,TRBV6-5,TGTGCCAGCAGTTATAGGGCCCTGAGCTCCTACGAGCAGTACTTC,CASSYRALSSYEQYF
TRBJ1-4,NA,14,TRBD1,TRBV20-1,TGCAGTGCGGGGGGGCCAGGGGGTTTGTGGAAACTGTTTTTT,CSAGGPGGLWKLFF
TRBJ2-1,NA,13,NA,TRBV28,TGTGCCAGCAGTTTCGGCGCAGTCGATGAGCAGTTCTTC,CASSFGAVDEQFF
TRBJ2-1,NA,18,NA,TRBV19,TGTGCCAGTACCGAAAACCGGAAGGGGGCGGGAACTTACAATGAGCAGTTCTTC,CASTENRKGAGTYNEQFF
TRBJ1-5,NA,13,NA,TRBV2,TGTGCCAGCAGTGGAGGGGATAGTCAGCCCCAGCATTTT,CASSGGDSQPQHF
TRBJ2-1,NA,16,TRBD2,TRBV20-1,TGCAGTGCTAGAGAACAAGCGGGAGGGCCCTACAATGAGCAGTTCTTC,CSAREQAGGPYNEQFF
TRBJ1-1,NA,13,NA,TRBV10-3,TGTGCCATCAGTGAGGGACAGAACACTGAAGCTTTCTTT,CAISEGQNTEAFF
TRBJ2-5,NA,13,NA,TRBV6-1,TGTGCCAGCAGCTCCCCGGGTTGGGAGACCCAGTACTTC,CASSSPGWETQYF
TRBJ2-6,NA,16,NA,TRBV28,TGTGCCAGCAGCCCCACCCAGGGGCCCGGGGCCAACGTCCTGACTTTC,CASSPTQGPGANVLTF
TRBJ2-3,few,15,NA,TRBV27,TGTGCCAGCAGACCCGGGGCAGGTCCACCAGATACGCAGTATTTT,CASRPGAGPPDTQYF
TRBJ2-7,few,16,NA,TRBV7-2,TGTGCCAGCAGCTTAGCCTGGGGGGACACCACCTACGAGCAGTACTTC,CASSLAWGDTTYEQYF
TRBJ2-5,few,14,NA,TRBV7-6,TGTGCCAGCAGCCCTACGAAAAGGGGCCAGACCCAGTACTTC,CASSPTKRGQTQYF
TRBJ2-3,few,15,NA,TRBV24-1,TGTGCCACCAGTGATACGCGGGCTAGCACAGATACGCAGTATTTT,CATSDTRASTDTQYF
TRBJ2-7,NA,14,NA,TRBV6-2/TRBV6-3,TGTGCCAGCAGTTACTCGGGCAGGGTGAACGAGCAGTACTTC,CASSYSGRVNEQYF
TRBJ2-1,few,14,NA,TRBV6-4,TGTGCCAGCAGTGACTCACGAGAGGGTAATGAGCAGTTCTTC,CASSDSREGNEQFF
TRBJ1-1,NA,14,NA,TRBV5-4,TGTGCCAGCAGCCCTTTTCAAAGACCAGATGAAGCTTTCTTT,CASSPFQRPDEAFF
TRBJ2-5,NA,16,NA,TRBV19,TGTGCCATGAGGCTCCCGGCAGAAACATACCAAGAGACCCAGTACTTC,CAMRLPAETYQETQYF
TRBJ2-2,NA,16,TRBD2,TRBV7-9,TGTGCCAGCAGCTTTTATAGCGGGCCGAACACCGGGGAGCTGTTTTTT,CASSFYSGPNTGELFF
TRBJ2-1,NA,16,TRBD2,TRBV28,TGTGCCAGCAGCTCCCCCGGGACTAGCGGATTGGATGAGCAGTTCTTC,CASSSPGTSGLDEQFF
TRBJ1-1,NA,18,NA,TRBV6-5,TGTGCCAGCAGTTACCTATACGGTCTTATGGGGAGGAACACTGAAGCTTTCTTT,CASSYLYGLMGRNTEAFF
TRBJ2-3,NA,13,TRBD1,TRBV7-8,TGTGCCAGCAGCCCTGGGACAGGATACACGCAGTATTTT,CASSPGTGYTQYF
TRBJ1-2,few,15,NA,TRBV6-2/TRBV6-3,TGTGCCAGCAGTTACTCGATAGGGGCTGGCTATGGCTACACCTTC,CASSYSIGAGYGYTF
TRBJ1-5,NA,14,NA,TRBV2,TGTGCCAGCAGAGGAACATCGGGAAATCAGCCCCAGCATTTT,CASRGTSGNQPQHF
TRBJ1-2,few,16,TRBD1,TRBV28,TGTGCCAGCAGTTTACTTCCAGGGACAGGGAACTATGGCTACACCTTC,CASSLLPGTGNYGYTF
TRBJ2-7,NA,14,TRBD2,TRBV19,TGTGCCAGTAGTTACGGACTAGTGTCCTACGAGCAGTACTTC,CASSYGLVSYEQYF
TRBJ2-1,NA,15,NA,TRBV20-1,TGCAGTGCTAGAGATCGACGGGGAGGCTTCAATGAGCAGTTCTTC,CSARDRRGGFNEQFF
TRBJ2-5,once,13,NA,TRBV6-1,TGTGCCAGCAGTGAAGGGACAGCAGAGACCCAGTACTTC,CASSEGTAETQYF
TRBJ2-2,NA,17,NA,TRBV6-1,TGTGCCAGCAGTGAAGATTTTTGGGGCGCTAACACCGGGGAGCTGTTTTTT,CASSEDFWGANTGELFF
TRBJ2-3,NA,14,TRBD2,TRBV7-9,TGTGCCAGCAGCTCGACTAGCGACACAGATACGCAGTATTTT,CASSSTSDTDTQYF
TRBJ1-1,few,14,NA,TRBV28,TGTGCCAGCACCAACTCCGGGACTTCCACTGAAGCTTTCTTT,CASTNSGTSTEAFF
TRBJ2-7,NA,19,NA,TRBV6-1,TGTGCCAGCAGGGGGCCCACAGGGCTTGGGGGAGGTTCCTCCTACGAGCAGTACTTC,CASRGPTGLGGGSSYEQYF